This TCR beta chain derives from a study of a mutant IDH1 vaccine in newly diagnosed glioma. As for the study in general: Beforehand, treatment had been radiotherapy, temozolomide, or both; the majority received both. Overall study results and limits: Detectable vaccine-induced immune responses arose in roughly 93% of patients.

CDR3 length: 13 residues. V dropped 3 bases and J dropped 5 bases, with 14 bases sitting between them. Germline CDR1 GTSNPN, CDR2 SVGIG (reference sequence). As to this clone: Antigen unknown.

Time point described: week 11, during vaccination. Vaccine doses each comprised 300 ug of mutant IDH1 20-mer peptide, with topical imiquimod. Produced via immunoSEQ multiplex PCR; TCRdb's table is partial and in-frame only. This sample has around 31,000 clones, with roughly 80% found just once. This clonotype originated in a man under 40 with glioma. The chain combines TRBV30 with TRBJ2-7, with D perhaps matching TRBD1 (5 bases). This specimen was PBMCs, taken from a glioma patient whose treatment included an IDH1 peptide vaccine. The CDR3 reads CAWSGRVDHEQYF. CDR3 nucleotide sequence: TGTGCCTGGAGCGGCAGGGTTGACCACGAGCAGTACTTC.